This TCR beta chain was obtained from a study of preoperative IRX-2 immunotherapy in early breast cancer. As to treatment: preoperative locoregional IRX-2 cytokine immunotherapy. Preoperative locoregional IRX-2 cytokine immunotherapy was tested in the phase Ib source study. Repertoires were generated with immunoSEQ multiplex PCR, while TCRdb's copy carries only in-frame clones and drops some. The top ten hold approximately 1.1% of the sample, which has about 19,000 clones, around four fifths seen once. Here the sequenced sample was lymph node tissue, taken after IRX-2 immunotherapy. The receptor was derived from a human donor with breast cancer.

Here the CDR3 reads CAWSAGLAGKTDTQYF. CDR3 in DNA: TGTGCCTGGAGTGCGGGACTAGCGGGGAAAACAGATACGCAGTATTTT. The V and J genes are TRBV30 and TRBJ2-3, with 13 bases matching TRBD2. V lost 1 base to trimming and J lost 3 bases; unmatched junction nucleotides: 4. The CDR3 totals 16 residues. The germline CDR1 and CDR2 sequences are GTSNPN and SVGIG (reference sequence).